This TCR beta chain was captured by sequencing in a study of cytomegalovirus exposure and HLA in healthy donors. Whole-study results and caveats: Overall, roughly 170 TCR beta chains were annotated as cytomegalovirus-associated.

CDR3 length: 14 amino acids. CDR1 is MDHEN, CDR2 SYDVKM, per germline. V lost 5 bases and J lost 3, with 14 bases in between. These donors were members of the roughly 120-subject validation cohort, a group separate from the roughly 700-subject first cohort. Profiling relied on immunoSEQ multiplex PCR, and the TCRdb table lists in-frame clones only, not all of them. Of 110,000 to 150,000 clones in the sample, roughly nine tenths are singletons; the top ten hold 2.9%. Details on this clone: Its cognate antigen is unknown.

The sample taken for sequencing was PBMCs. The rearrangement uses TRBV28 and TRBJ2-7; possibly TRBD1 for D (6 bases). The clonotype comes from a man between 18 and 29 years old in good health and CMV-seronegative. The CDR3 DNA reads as TGTGCCAGCAGTCCGGGACAAAATTTCTACGAGCAGTACTTC. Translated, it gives CASSPGQNFYEQYF.